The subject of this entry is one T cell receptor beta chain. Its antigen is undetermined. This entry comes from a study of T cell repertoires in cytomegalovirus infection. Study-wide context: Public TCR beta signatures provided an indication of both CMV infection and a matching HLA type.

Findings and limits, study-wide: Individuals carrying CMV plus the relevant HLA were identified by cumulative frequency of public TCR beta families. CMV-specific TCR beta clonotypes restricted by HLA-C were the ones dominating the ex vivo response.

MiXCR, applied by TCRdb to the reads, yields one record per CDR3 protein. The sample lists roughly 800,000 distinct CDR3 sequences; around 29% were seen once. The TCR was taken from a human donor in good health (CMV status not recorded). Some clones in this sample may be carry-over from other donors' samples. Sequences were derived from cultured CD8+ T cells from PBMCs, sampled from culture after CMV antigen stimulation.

Written as DNA, the CDR3 is TGCGCCAGCAGCCACGGGGGGCCGTACAATGAGCAGTTCTTC. Translation: CASSHGGPYNEQFF. The chain is built from TRBV4-1 and TRBJ2-1; D possibly corresponds to TRBD2 (7 bases). The CDR3 has 14 amino acids. Germline CDR1 and CDR2: MGHRA and YSYEKL. V lost 3 bases and J lost 4, with 10 bases in between.